The rows below give T cell receptor beta chains drawn from one sample of a study of shared clonotypes between healthy human individuals. Using immunoSEQ multiplex PCR, the repertoire was profiled, and TCRdb retains in-frame clones only, with some absent. The sample holds about 1.5 million clones, more than 95% seen once. Sequencing input: naive CD4+ T cells sorted from blood. These receptors were collected from a man aged 25 to 45 in good health. Both conserved end residues are part of each CDR3. A D gene is named only where the DNA matches it firmly. Expanded clones get a size class; other rows say once, few or many, or leave the size out.

.,TRBV27,TRBJ2-6,.,TGTGCCAGCAGTAGTTGGGCCCGAAGGCCTAGCTCTGGGGCCAACGTCCTGACTTTC,CASSSWARRPSSGANVLTF
.,TRBV7-8,TRBJ2-3,TRBD2,TGTGCCAGCAGCTTAGTGGGAGGGAGAGTAAATACGCAGTATTTT,CASSLVGGRVNTQYF
.,TRBV10-3,TRBJ2-7,TRBD1,TGTGCCATCAGCTTACAGGGGGACGGCGAGCAGTACTTC,CAISLQGDGEQYF
.,TRBV14,TRBJ2-1,TRBD2,TGTGCCAGCAGCCATCGGTTAGGGACTAGGGGCAATGAGCAGTTCTTC,CASSHRLGTRGNEQFF
.,TRBV7-3,TRBJ2-1,TRBD2,TGTGCCAGCAGGTGGACTAGCGGGACGTACAATGGGCAGTTCTTC,CASRWTSGTYNGQFF
.,TRBV4-1,TRBJ1-3,.,TGCGCCAGCAGCCAAGCATCCGGGCTACTCTCTGGAAACACCATATATTTT,CASSQASGLLSGNTIYF
.,TRBV5-6,TRBJ2-1,.,TGTGCCAGCAGCTCAACGTTCGGGGCAGGCACCTATGAGCAGTTCTTC,CASSSTFGAGTYEQFF
.,TRBV2,TRBJ2-7,.,TGTGCCAGCAGTTCGGGGAGGGGGCGCTACGAGCAGTACTTC,CASSSGRGRYEQYF
.,TRBV20-1,TRBJ2-1,.,TGCAGTGCATCCTTCAATGAGCAGTTCTTC,CSASFNEQFF
.,TRBV7-4,TRBJ1-5,.,TGTGCCAGCAGCATTGGTGGGGGGCGCGATCAGCCCCAGCATTTT,CASSIGGGRDQPQHF
once,TRBV29-1,TRBJ1-1,TRBD1,TGCAGCGTGGTTATGGCGGCAGGGGGGATTTTGAGCACTGAAGCTTTCTTT,CSVVMAAGGILSTEAFF
.,TRBV28,TRBJ1-5,TRBD1,TGTGCCTCTTGGGGGGCAGGGGGGCCCCAGCATTTT,CASWGAGGPQHF
.,TRBV5-1,TRBJ2-1,TRBD1,TGCGCCAGCAGCTCCGGGACAGGGACCTACAATGAGCAGTTCTTC,CASSSGTGTYNEQFF
.,TRBV7-7,TRBJ2-2,TRBD1,TGTGCCAGCAGCCCAGGGACAGGTAGTCGGCGGGAGCTGTTTTTT,CASSPGTGSRRELFF
.,TRBV6-1,TRBJ2-3,TRBD2,TGTGCCAGCAGTCTAGCGGGAGGTAGTACAGATACGCAGTATTTT,CASSLAGGSTDTQYF
once,TRBV5-1,TRBJ2-2,TRBD2,TGCGCCAGCAGCTTGATAGCGGGGCGGAACACCGGGGAGCTGTTTTTT,CASSLIAGRNTGELFF
.,TRBV5-1,TRBJ2-1,.,TGCGCCAGCAGCTTGTGGTCGGGGAACTCCTACAATGAGCAGTTCTTC,CASSLWSGNSYNEQFF
.,TRBV9,TRBJ2-5,TRBD2,TGTGCCAGCAGCGCAAGTTCTAGCGGGAGGGCCTGGGGCCCAGAGACCCAGTACTTC,CASSASSSGRAWGPETQYF
.,TRBV4-1,TRBJ2-1,TRBD2,TGCGCCAGCAGCGTGACGCGGGAGCGAAATGAGCAGTTCTTC,CASSVTRERNEQFF
few,TRBV5-5,TRBJ2-3,TRBD2,TGTGCCAGCAGCTTCCTAGCGGGGAGCACAGATACGCAGTATTTT,CASSFLAGSTDTQYF
.,TRBV11-2,TRBJ2-1,TRBD2,TGTGCCAGCAGCTCTAGACGCCCCTTAAGCGGGATGTCCAATGAGCAGTTCTTC,CASSSRRPLSGMSNEQFF
.,TRBV5-1,TRBJ2-7,.,TGCGCCAGCAGCTTGGTGAATAGCGGAAGGGACGAGCAGTACTTC,CASSLVNSGRDEQYF